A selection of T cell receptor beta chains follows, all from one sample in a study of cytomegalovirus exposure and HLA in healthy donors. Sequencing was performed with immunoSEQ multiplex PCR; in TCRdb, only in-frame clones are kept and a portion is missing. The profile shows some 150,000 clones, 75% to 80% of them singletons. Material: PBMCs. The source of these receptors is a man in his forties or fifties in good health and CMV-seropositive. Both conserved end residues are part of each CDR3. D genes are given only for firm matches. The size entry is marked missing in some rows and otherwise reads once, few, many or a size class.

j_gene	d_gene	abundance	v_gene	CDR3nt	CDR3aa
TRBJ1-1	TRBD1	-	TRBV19	TGTGCCAGTATTTGGGGCGACAGGGGGATAAGTGAAGCTTTCTTT	CASIWGDRGISEAFF
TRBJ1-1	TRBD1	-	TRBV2	TGTGCCAGCAGTCGGGACAGGGGGCCCACTGAAGCTTTCTTT	CASSRDRGPTEAFF
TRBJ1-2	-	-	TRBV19	TGTGCCAGTAGTAGGATACAGGGATGGAACTATGGCTACACCTTC	CASSRIQGWNYGYTF
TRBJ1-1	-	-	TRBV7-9	TGTGCCAGCAGCAACCGACAGGTGGGGAACACTGAAGCTTTCTTT	CASSNRQVGNTEAFF
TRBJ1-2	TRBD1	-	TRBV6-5	TGTGCCAGCAGTCGGACAGGAGACCACTATGGCTACACCTTC	CASSRTGDHYGYTF
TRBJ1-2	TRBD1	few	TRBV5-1	TGCGCCAGCAGTCAGACAGGGGGTGGCTACACCTTC	CASSQTGGGYTF
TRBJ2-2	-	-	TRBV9	TGTGCCAGCTCCTCTCGGGGGTCTCACACCGGGGAGCTGTTTTTT	CASSSRGSHTGELFF
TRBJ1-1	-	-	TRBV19	TGTGCCAGTAGCCTTGTCGGGTGGGTTGAAGCTTTCTTT	CASSLVGWVEAFF
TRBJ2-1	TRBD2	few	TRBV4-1	TGCGCCAGCAGCCAAGATGGGGGGACTAGCGGGAGGAATGAGCAGTTCTTC	CASSQDGGTSGRNEQFF
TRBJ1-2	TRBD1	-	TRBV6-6	TGTGCCAGCAGTTCCCGGGACAGGGGTTTGGATGGCTACACCTTC	CASSSRDRGLDGYTF
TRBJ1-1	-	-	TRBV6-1	TGTGCCAGCAGCCCTCGGTCCGACACTGAAGCTTTCTTT	CASSPRSDTEAFF
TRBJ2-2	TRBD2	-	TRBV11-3	TGTGCCAGCAGCTTATCAAGCGGGAGGGCCGGCACCGGGGAGCTGTTTTTT	CASSLSSGRAGTGELFF
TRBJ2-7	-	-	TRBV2	TGTGCCAGCAGTGAAGCGCTTTATCTGGGGCCATCCTACGAGCAGTACTTC	CASSEALYLGPSYEQYF
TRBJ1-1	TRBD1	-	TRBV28	TGTGCCAGCAGGGGACAGGCTAACGTTTTCTTT	CASRGQANVFF
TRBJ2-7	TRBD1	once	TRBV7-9	TGTTCCAGCAGTCGGGACAGCCCATACGAGCAGTACTTC	CSSSRDSPYEQYF
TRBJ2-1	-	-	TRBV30	TGTGCCTGGGAGACTGACTCCTACAATGAGCAGTTCTTC	CAWETDSYNEQFF
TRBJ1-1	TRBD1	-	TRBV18	TGTGCCAGCTCACCGCGGGACAGGATTTTGAACACTGAAGCTTTCTTT	CASSPRDRILNTEAFF
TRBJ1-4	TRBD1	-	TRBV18	TGTGCCAGCTCGACAACAGGGGCCGAAAAACTGTTTTTT	CASSTTGAEKLFF
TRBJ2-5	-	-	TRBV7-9	TGTGCCACCCAGCCCGGGCAAGAGACCCAGTACTTC	CATQPGQETQYF
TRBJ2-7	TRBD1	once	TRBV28	TGTGCCAGCAGGGGGACAGGGGATGTGGGGAAGCAGTACTTC	CASRGTGDVGKQYF
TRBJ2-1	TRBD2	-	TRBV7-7	TGTGCCAGCAGCGGAAGGGAGGGTTCCAATGAGCAGTTCTTC	CASSGREGSNEQFF
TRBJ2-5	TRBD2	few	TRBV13	TGTGCCAGCAGCACCAGACTAGCGGGGCCAGAGACCCAGTACTTC	CASSTRLAGPETQYF
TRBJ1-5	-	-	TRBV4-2	TGTGCCAGCAGCCAAGCGGGGAGCAACCAGGATCAGCCCCAGCATTTT	CASSQAGSNQDQPQHF
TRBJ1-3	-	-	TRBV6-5	TGTGCCAGCAGTTGGGGGCTTTGGCGCTCTGGAAACACCATATATTTT	CASSWGLWRSGNTIYF
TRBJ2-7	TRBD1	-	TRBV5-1	TGCGCCAGCAGCGAGGGGGCATACGAGCAGTACTTC	CASSEGAYEQYF
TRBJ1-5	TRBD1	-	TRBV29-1	TGCAGCGTCCAGTTCCAGGGGGGTGGCAATCAGCCCCAGCATTTT	CSVQFQGGGNQPQHF
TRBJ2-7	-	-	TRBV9	TGTGCCAGCAGCGTAGACAGGCTCTCCTACGAGCAGTACTTC	CASSVDRLSYEQYF
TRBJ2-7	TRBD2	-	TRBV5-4	TGTGCCAGCAGCCCTTCCTCAGCGGGGACCTACGAGCAGTACTTC	CASSPSSAGTYEQYF
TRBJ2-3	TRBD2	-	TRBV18	TGTGCCAGCAACCCGGGACTAGCGGCAGATACGCAGTATTTT	CASNPGLAADTQYF
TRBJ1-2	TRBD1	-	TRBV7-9	TGTGCCAGCAGCTCAGACAGGGTTGGTGGCTACACCTTC	CASSSDRVGGYTF
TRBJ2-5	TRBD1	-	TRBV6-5	TGTGCCAGCAGTTACGACGGCCTCAGGGGGCAGACCCAGTACTTC	CASSYDGLRGQTQYF
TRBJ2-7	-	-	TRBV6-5	TGTGCCAGCAGTATCACCGGGACATCTCCCTACGAGCAGTACTTC	CASSITGTSPYEQYF
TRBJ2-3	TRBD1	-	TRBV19	TGTGCCAGTACCCCCAGGGGGCCTCGCACAGATACGCAGTATTTT	CASTPRGPRTDTQYF
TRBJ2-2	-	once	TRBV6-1	TGTGCCAGCAGTGAAGCGCGAGTTCAAACGGTTACGGTAGGGGAGCTGTTTTTT	CASSEARVQTVTVGELFF
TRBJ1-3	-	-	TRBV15	TGTGCCACCAGCAGAGATTACGGCGGTGACTCTGGAAACACCATATATTTT	CATSRDYGGDSGNTIYF
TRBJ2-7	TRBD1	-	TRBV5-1	TGCGCCAGCAGCCGGGGGACAGGAGAAGCCTACGAGCAGTACTTC	CASSRGTGEAYEQYF
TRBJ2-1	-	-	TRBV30	TGTGCCTGGAGGACAGGATATGAGCAGTTCTTC	CAWRTGYEQFF
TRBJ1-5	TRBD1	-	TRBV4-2	TGTGCCAGCAGTCCTTCCAGGGGGGCTGACGATCAGCCCCAGCATTTT	CASSPSRGADDQPQHF
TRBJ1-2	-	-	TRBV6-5	TGTGCCAGCAGGCGGGGCGGCAATCGACGGGATGGCTACACCTTC	CASRRGGNRRDGYTF
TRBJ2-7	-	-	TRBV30	TGTGCCTGGAGTCTAAACTACGAGCAGTACTTC	CAWSLNYEQYF
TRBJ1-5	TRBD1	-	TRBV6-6	TGTGCCAGCAGATATGGACAGGGCGGGCAGCCCCAGCATTTT	CASRYGQGGQPQHF
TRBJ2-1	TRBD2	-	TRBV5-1	TGCGCCAGCAGCTTGGGTATAGCGGGGGGGGATGAGCAGTTCTTC	CASSLGIAGGDEQFF
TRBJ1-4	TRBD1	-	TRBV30	TGTGCCTGGGGTTTCGACAGGGGAATTTTGGAAAAACTGTTTTTT	CAWGFDRGILEKLFF
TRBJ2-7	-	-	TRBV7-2	TGTGCCAGCAGCTCCACAACACAGGGCTACGAGCAGTACTTC	CASSSTTQGYEQYF
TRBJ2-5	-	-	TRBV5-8	TGTGCCAGCAGCTTGAGTCAATCCGTGAGAGGGCGAGAGACCCAGTACTTC	CASSLSQSVRGRETQYF
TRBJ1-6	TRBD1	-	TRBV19	TGTGCCAGTAGTATGACGGGACAGACAAATTCACCCCTCCACTTT	CASSMTGQTNSPLHF